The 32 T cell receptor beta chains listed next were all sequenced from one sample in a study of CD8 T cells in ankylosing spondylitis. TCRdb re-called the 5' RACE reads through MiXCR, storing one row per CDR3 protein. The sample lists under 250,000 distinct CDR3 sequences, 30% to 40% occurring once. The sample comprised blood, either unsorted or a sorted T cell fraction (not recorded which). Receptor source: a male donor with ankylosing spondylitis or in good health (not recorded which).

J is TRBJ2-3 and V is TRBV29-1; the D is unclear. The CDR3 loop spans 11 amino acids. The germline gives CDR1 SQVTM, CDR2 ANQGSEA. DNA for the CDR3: TGCACCACCTACGTGACAGATACGCAGTATTTT. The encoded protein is CTTYVTDTQYF.

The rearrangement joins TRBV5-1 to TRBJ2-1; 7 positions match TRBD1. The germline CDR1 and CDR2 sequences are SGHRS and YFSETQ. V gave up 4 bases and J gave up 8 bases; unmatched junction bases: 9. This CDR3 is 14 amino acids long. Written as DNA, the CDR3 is TGCGCCAGCAGCCCGCAGAGACAGGGCTATGAGCAGTTCTTC. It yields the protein CASSPQRQGYEQFF. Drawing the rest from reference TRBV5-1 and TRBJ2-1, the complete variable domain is KAGVTQTPRYLIKTRGQQVTLSCSPISGHRSVSWYQQTPGQGLQFLFEYFSETQRNKGNFPGRFSGRQFSNSRSEMNVSTLELGDSALYLCASSPQRQGYEQFFGPGTRLTVL.

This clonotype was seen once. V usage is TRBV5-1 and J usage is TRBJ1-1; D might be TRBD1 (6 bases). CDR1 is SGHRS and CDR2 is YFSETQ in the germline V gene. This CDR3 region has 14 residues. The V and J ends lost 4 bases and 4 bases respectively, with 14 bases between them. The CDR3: CASSPDGQRTEAFF. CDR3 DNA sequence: TGCGCCAGCAGCCCCGATGGACAGCGCACTGAAGCTTTCTTT.

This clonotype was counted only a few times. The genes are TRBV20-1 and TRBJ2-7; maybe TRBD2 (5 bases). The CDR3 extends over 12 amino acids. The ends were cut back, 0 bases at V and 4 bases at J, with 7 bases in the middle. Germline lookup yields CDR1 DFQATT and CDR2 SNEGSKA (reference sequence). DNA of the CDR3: TGCAGTGCTAGAGATAGGGAGTACGAGCAGTACTTC. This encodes CSARDREYEQYF.

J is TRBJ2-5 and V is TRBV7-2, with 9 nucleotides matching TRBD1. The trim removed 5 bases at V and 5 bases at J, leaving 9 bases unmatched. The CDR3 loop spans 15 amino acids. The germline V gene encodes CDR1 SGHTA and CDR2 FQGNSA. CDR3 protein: CASSEGTGRRETQYF. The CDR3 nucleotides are TGTGCCAGCAGCGAAGGGACAGGGAGAAGGGAGACCCAGTACTTC.

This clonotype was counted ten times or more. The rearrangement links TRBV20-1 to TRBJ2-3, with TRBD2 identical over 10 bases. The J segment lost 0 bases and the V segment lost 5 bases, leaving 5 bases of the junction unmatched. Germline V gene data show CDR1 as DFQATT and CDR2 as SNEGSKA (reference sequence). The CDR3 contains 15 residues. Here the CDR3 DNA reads TGCAGTGCTCCCCTAGCGGGGGCTAGCACAGATACGCAGTATTTT. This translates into CSAPLAGASTDTQYF.

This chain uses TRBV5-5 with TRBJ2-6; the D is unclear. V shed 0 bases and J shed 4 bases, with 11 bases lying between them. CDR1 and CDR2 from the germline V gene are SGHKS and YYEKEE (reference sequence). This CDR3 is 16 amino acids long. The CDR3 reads CASSLVVAGGANVLTF. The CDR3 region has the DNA TGTGCCAGCAGCTTGGTTGTGGCAGGAGGGGCCAACGTCCTGACTTTC.

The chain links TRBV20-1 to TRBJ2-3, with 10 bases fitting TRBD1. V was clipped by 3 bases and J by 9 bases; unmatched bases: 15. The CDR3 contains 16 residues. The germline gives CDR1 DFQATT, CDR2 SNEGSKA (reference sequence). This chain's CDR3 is CSARLGQGSYALTQYF. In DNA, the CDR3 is TGCAGTGCTAGGTTGGGACAGGGGTCCTACGCCCTAACGCAGTATTTT.

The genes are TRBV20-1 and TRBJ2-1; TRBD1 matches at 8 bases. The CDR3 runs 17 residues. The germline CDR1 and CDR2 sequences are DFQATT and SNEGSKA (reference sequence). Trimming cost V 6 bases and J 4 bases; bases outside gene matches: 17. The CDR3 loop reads CSASKDRVNLRYNEQFF. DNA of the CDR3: TGCAGTGCCTCCAAGGACAGGGTCAACCTCCGATACAATGAGCAGTTCTTC.

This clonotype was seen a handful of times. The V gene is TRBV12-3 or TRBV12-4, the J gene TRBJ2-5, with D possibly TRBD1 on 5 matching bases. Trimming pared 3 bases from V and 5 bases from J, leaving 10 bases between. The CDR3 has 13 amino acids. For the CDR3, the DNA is TGTGCCAGCAGTTTGTCAGGGTACGAGACCCAGTACTTC. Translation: CASSLSGYETQYF.

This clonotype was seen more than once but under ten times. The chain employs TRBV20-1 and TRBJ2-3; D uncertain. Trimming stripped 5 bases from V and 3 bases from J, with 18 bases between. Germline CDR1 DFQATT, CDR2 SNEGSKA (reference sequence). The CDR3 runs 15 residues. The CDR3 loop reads CSARRGGKGTDTQYF. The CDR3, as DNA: TGCAGTGCTCGAAGAGGTGGAAAGGGTACAGATACGCAGTATTTT.

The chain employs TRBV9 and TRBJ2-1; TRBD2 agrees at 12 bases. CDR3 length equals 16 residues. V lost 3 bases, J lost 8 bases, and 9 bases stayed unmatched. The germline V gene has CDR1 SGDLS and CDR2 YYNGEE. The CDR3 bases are TGTGCCAGCAGCGCGATTGGACTAGCGGGGAGGTATGAGCAGTTCTTC. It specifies CASSAIGLAGRYEQFF.

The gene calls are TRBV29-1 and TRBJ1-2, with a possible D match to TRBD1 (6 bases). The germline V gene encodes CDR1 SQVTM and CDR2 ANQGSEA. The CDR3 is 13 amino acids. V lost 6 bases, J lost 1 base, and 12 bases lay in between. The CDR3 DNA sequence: TGCAGCGTCCTCGGGGGCCTTAACTATGGCTACACCTTC. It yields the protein CSVLGGLNYGYTF.

The CDR3 DNA sequence: TGTGCCAGCAGCTTAGCGATCGGGATTCGGTACAATGAGCAGTTCTTC. Translated: CASSLAIGIRYNEQFF. The chain combines TRBV7-9 with TRBJ2-1; D might be TRBD2 (5 bases). Germline V lookup: CDR1 SEHNR, CDR2 FQNEAQ (reference sequence). This CDR3 has 16 residues. Trimming pared 0 bases from V and 4 bases from J, leaving 13 bases between. The complete variable domain, with remaining parts taken from reference TRBV7-9 and TRBJ2-1, reads DTGVSQNPRHKITKRGQNVTFRCDPISEHNRLYWYRQTLGQGPEFLTYFQNEAQLEKSRLLSDRFSAERPKGSFSTLEIQRTEQGDSAMYLCASSLAIGIRYNEQFFGPGTRLTVL.

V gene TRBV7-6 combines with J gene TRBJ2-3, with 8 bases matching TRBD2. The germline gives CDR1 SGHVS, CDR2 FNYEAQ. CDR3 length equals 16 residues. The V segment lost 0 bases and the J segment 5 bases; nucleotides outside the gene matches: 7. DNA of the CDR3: TGTGCCAGCAGCTTAGCTTTTAGCGGGGTCGGAGATACGCAGTATTTT. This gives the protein CASSLAFSGVGDTQYF.

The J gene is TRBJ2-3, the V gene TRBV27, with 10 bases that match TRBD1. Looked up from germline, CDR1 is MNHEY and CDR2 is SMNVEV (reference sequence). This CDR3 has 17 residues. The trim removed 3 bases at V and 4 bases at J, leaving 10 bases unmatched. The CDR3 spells CASSFLPGTGVPDTQYF. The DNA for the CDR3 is TGTGCCAGCAGTTTTCTACCAGGGACAGGGGTCCCAGATACGCAGTATTTT.

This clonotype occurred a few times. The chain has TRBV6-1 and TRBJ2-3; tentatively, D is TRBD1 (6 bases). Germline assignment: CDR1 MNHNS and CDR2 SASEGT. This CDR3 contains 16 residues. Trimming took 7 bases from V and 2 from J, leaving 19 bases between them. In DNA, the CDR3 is TGTGCCAGCACACGCACCGGGACAAGGGCCACAGATACGCAGTATTTT. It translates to CASTRTGTRATDTQYF.

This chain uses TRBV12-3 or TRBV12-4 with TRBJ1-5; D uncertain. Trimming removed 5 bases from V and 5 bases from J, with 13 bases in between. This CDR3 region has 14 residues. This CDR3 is CASSGRAGYQPQHF. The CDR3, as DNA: TGTGCCAGCAGTGGGCGGGCGGGCTATCAGCCCCAGCATTTT.

CDR3 nucleotide sequence: TGTGCCAGCAGCTTGGATCTGACCAGGGAGACCCAGTACTTC. Translating it yields CASSLDLTRETQYF. The rearrangement uses TRBV5-6 and TRBJ2-5; unclear D gene. Germline CDR1 SGHDT, CDR2 YYEEEE. The V gene lost 0 bases and the J gene lost 5 bases, with 11 bases spanning the gap. There are 14 residues in the CDR3.

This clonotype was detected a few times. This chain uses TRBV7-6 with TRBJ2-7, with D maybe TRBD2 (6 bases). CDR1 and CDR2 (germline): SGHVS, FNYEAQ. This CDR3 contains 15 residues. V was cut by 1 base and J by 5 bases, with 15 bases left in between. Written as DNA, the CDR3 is TGTGCCAGCAGCTTAGGGGCCTGGGGCGGGGACGAGCAGTACTTC. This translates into CASSLGAWGGDEQYF.

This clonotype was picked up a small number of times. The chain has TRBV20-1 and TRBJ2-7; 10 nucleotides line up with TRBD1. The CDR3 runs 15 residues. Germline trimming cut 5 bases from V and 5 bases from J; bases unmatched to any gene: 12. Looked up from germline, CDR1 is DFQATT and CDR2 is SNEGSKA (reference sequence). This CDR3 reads CSAPKLGTGVNEQYF. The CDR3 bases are TGCAGTGCTCCCAAACTAGGGACAGGGGTGAACGAGCAGTACTTC.

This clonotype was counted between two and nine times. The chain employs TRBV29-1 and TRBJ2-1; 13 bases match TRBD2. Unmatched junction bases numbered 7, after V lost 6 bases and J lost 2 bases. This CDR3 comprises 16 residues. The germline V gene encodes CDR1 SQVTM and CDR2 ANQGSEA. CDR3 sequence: CSVGLAGTRTYNEQFF. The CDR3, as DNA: TGCAGCGTGGGACTAGCGGGGACGAGGACCTACAATGAGCAGTTCTTC.

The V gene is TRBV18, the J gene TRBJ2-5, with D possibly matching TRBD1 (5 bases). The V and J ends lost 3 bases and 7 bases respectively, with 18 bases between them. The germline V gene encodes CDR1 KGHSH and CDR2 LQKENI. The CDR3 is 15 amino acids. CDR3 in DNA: TGTGCCAGCTCACCTCAGGGTCCCCCGGCGTGGACCCAGTACTTC. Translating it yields CASSPQGPPAWTQYF. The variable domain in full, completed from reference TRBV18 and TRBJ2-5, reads NAGVMQNPRHLVRRRGQEARLRCSPMKGHSHVYWYRQLPEEGLKFMVYLQKENIIDESGMPKERFSAEFPKEGPSILRIQQVVRGDSAAYFCASSPQGPPAWTQYFGPGTRLLVL.

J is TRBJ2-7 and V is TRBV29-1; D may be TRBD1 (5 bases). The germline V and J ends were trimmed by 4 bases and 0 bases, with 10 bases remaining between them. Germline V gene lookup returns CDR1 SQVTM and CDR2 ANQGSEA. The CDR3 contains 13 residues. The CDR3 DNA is TGCAGCGTTGGTCAGGGAAACTCCTACGAGCAGTACTTC. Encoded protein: CSVGQGNSYEQYF.

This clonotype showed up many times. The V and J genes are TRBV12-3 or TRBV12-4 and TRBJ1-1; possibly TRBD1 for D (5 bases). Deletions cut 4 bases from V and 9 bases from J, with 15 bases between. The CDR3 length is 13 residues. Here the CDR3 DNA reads TGTGCCAGCAGTTACCACCCGACAGTAAAAGCTTTCTTT. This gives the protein CASSYHPTVKAFF.

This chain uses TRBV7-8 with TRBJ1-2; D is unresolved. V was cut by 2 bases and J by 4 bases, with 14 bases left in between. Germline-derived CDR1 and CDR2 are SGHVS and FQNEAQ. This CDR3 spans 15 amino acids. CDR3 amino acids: CASSLISDNRYGYTF. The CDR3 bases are TGTGCCAGCAGCTTAATCTCCGACAACCGCTATGGCTACACCTTC. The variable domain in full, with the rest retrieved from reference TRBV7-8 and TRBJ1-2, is GAGVSQSPRYKVAKRGQDVALRCDPISGHVSLFWYQQALGQGPEFLTYFQNEAQLDKSGLPSDRFFAERPEGSVSTLKIQRTQQEDSAVYLCASSLISDNRYGYTFGSGTRLTVV.

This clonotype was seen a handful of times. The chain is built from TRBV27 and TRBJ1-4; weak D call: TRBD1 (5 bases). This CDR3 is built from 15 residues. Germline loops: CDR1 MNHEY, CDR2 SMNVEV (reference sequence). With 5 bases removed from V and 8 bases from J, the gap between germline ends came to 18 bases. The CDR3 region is CASSPGTQLREKLFF. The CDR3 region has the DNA TGTGCCAGCAGTCCCGGGACCCAGCTGAGGGAAAAACTGTTTTTT.

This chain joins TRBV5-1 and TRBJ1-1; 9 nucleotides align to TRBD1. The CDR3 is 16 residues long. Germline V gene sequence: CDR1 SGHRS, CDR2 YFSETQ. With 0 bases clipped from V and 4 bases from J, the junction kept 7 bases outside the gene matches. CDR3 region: CASSLGLKTGGTEAFF. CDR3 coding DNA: TGCGCCAGCAGCTTGGGCCTAAAGACAGGGGGCACTGAAGCTTTCTTT.

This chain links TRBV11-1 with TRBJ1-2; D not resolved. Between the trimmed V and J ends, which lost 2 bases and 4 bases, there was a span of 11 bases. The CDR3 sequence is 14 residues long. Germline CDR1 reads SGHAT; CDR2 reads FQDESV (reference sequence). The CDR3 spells CASSLSGLPYGYTF. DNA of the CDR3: TGTGCCAGCAGCTTAAGTGGCCTCCCCTATGGCTACACCTTC.

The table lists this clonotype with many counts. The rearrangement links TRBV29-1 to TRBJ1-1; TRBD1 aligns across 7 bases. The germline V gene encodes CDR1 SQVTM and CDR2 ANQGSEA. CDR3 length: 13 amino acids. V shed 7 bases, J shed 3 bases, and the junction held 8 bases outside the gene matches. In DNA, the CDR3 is TGCAGCGCCCAGACAGGGATAGACACTGAAGCTTTCTTT. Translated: CSAQTGIDTEAFF.

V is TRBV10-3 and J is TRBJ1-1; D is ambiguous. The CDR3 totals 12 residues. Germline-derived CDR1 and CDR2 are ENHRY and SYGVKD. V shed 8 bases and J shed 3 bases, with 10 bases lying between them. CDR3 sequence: CAIAGGDTEAFF. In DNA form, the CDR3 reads TGTGCCATCGCGGGCGGGGACACTGAAGCTTTCTTT.

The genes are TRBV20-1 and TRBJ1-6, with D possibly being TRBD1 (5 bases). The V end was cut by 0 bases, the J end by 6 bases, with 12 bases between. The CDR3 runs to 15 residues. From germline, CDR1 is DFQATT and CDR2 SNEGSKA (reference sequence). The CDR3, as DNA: TGCAGTGCTAGAGATGGCCCGGGACCTAATTCACCCCTCCACTTT. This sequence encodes CSARDGPGPNSPLHF.